Shown below are 17 T cell receptor beta chains from a single sample sequenced in a study of shared clonotypes between healthy human individuals. Clones were sequenced by immunoSEQ multiplex PCR, and TCRdb holds only the in-frame ones, with some missing. The sample holds roughly 2,500,000 clones, 93% seen once. The sequenced material came from naive CD4+ T cells from PBMCs. Subset given: CD45RA+ positively selected. The receptors here all came from a man in his late teens or twenties in good health. Some clones in this sample may be carry-over from other donors' samples.

The gene calls are TRBV18 and TRBJ1-5; 7 bases are shared with TRBD1. Germline V gene data show CDR1 as KGHSH and CDR2 as LQKENI. Unmatched junction bases numbered 3, after V lost 1 base and J lost 3 bases. The CDR3 is made up of 15 amino acids. CDR3 protein: CASSPRGTVNQPQHF. As DNA, the CDR3 is TGTGCCAGCTCACCACGAGGGACAGTCAATCAGCCCCAGCATTTT.

This chain connects TRBV7-2 to TRBJ2-5, with a possible D match to TRBD2 (6 bases). V lost 5 bases to trimming and J lost 3 bases, with 13 bases between them. The germline gives CDR1 SGHTA, CDR2 FQGNSA. The CDR3 totals 14 residues. The CDR3 here is CASSPYSGKETQYF. CDR3 nucleotides: TGTGCCAGCAGCCCCTATAGCGGAAAAGAGACCCAGTACTTC. The entire variable domain, with the rest obtained from reference TRBV7-2 and TRBJ2-5, is as follows: GAGVSQSPSNKVTEKGKDVELRCDPISGHTALYWYRQSLGQGLEFLIYFQGNSAPDKSGLPSDRFSAERTGGSVSTLTIQRTQQEDSAVYLCASSPYSGKETQYFGPGTRLLVL.

In its sample, this clone was seen once. The CDR3 sequence: CASLRGNTIYF. CDR3 DNA sequence: TGTGCCAGTCTCCGTGGAAACACCATATATTTT. The chain links TRBV6-5 to TRBJ1-3; D unclear. Germline V CDR1 and CDR2: MNHEY, SVGAGI. This CDR3 is 11 amino acids long. The V and J ends lost 9 bases and 3 bases respectively, with 6 bases between them.

J is TRBJ1-3 and V is TRBV29-1; D perhaps matches TRBD1 (6 bases). V dropped 7 bases and J dropped 2 bases, with 15 bases sitting between them. Germline V CDR1 and CDR2: SQVTM, ANQGSEA. There are 14 residues in the CDR3. CDR3 in DNA: TGCAGCGCCATGGGGGACAATGCTGGAAACACCATATATTTT. Its protein is CSAMGDNAGNTIYF. The whole variable domain, remainder taken from reference TRBV29-1 and TRBJ1-3, is SAVISQKPSRDICQRGTSLTIQCQVDSQVTMMFWYRQQPGQSLTLIATANQGSEATYESGFVIDKFPISRPNLTFSTLTVSNMSPEDSSIYLCSAMGDNAGNTIYFGEGSWLTVV.

The chain recombines TRBV5-1 with TRBJ2-7, with a tentative D call TRBD2 (6 bases). CDR1 is SGHRS and CDR2 is YFSETQ in the germline V gene. V was clipped by 2 bases and J by 0 bases, with 15 bases between them. The CDR3 is 16 residues long. The DNA for the CDR3 is TGCGCCAGCAGCTTATACTTGCTGGAGGGCTCCTACGAGCAGTACTTC. Translation: CASSLYLLEGSYEQYF. Complete variable domain (other parts from reference TRBV5-1 and TRBJ2-7): KAGVTQTPRYLIKTRGQQVTLSCSPISGHRSVSWYQQTPGQGLQFLFEYFSETQRNKGNFPGRFSGRQFSNSRSEMNVSTLELGDSALYLCASSLYLLEGSYEQYFGPGTRLTVT.

V usage is TRBV5-8 and J usage is TRBJ2-5; D could derive from TRBD1 or TRBD2 (6 bases each). The V end lost 3 bases, the J end lost 4 bases, and 19 bases lay between the germline ends. The V gene's germline CDR1 is SGHTS and CDR2 YDEGEE. This CDR3 spans 16 amino acids. CDR3 in DNA: TGTGCCAGCAGCTCGAAGGGGGTTGGAGGGGGAGAGACCCAGTACTTC. It codes for CASSSKGVGGGETQYF.

V and J are TRBV5-4 and TRBJ2-1; D not certain. The CDR3 has 17 amino acids. Germline-derived CDR1 and CDR2 are SGHNT and YYREEE (reference sequence). Trimming removed 4 bases at V and 0 bases at J, with 17 bases between. The CDR3 DNA is TGTGCCAGCAGCCTGGGAAGGCTGGAGAGCTCCTACAATGAGCAGTTCTTC. This sequence encodes CASSLGRLESSYNEQFF.

The J gene is TRBJ1-5, the V gene TRBV7-6; D not certain. Germline V gene lookup returns CDR1 SGHVS and CDR2 FNYEAQ. The CDR3 has 14 residues. Trimming left V 2 bases short and J 12 bases short, with 17 bases between. The CDR3 DNA reads as TGTGCCAGCAGCTTAATGGGCACGCTAACCGACCAGCATTTT. Protein sequence: CASSLMGTLTDQHF.

This rearrangement joins TRBV5-1 to TRBJ2-7; 7 bases agree with TRBD2. The CDR3 is 15 amino acids. In germline, CDR1 is SGHRS, CDR2 YFSETQ. V dropped 5 bases and J dropped 4; count of bases not matched to a gene: 12. The CDR3 sequence is CASRSWGRAVYEQYF. DNA for the CDR3: TGCGCCAGCAGGAGTTGGGGGAGGGCCGTTTACGAGCAGTACTTC. Combining the CDR3 with reference TRBV5-1 and TRBJ2-7 gives the whole variable domain KAGVTQTPRYLIKTRGQQVTLSCSPISGHRSVSWYQQTPGQGLQFLFEYFSETQRNKGNFPGRFSGRQFSNSRSEMNVSTLELGDSALYLCASRSWGRAVYEQYFGPGTRLTVT.

The chain couples TRBV5-4 to TRBJ1-1; D perhaps matches TRBD1 (5 bases). The V and J ends lost 0 bases and 4 bases respectively, with 10 bases between them. The CDR3 is 14 residues long. Germline V gene data show CDR1 as SGHNT and CDR2 as YYREEE (reference sequence). The CDR3 sequence: CASSLESRGTEAFF. The CDR3 bases are TGTGCCAGCAGCTTGGAATCGAGGGGCACTGAAGCTTTCTTT.

The genes are TRBV6-1 and TRBJ2-6; 9 bases line up with TRBD1. The ends lost 5 bases at V and 3 bases at J; junction bases unmatched: 2. This CDR3 is 15 amino acids long. Germline V CDR1 and CDR2: MNHNS, SASEGT. The DNA of the CDR3 is TGTGCCAGCAGTACAGGGGGCAATGGGGCCAACGTCCTGACTTTC. The encoded protein is CASSTGGNGANVLTF.

The chain employs TRBV5-3 and TRBJ2-7, with D maybe TRBD2 (6 bases). TRBV5-3 is known as an ORF, though its function is uncertain. V lost 0 bases, J lost 5 bases, and 12 bases lay in between. This CDR3 is 14 amino acids long. The DNA of the CDR3 is TGTGCCAGAAGCTTGGACCGGGAGTCCCACGAGCAGTACTTC. Encoded protein: CARSLDRESHEQYF.

The rearrangement joins TRBV27 to TRBJ1-2; D remains ambiguous. This CDR3 has 14 residues. V shed 4 bases and J shed 2 bases, with 11 bases lying between them. CDR1 is MNHEY and CDR2 is SMNVEV in the germline V gene (reference sequence). The DNA for the CDR3 is TGTGCCAGCAGTTCGCGGTCACCCAACTATGGCTACACCTTC. Amino acids: CASSSRSPNYGYTF.

The chain combines TRBV27 with TRBJ2-4; possibly TRBD1 or TRBD2 for D (7 bases each). With 2 bases removed from V and 0 bases from J, the gap between germline ends came to 26 bases. Per germline, CDR1 MNHEY and CDR2 SMNVEV (reference sequence). The CDR3 contains 21 residues. As DNA, the CDR3 is TGTGCCAGCAGTTTAGGGAGGGGGCTTAGCGGGCCAATACTAGCCAAAAACATTCAGTACTTC. This sequence encodes CASSLGRGLSGPILAKNIQYF.

This sequence joins TRBV19 and TRBJ1-4; maybe TRBD1 (5 bases). CDR3 size: 13 residues. The germline V and J ends were trimmed by 0 bases and 8 bases, with 7 bases remaining between them. The V gene's germline CDR1 is LNHDA and CDR2 SQIVND (reference sequence). As DNA, the CDR3 is TGTGCCAGTAGTATAGATAGGGACGAAAAACTGTTTTTT. Its translation: CASSIDRDEKLFF.

The chain employs TRBV27 and TRBJ2-1; unclear D gene. The CDR3 length is 14 residues. Per germline, CDR1 MNHEY and CDR2 SMNVEV (reference sequence). Between the trimmed V and J ends, which lost 8 bases and 7 bases, there was a span of 18 bases. CDR3 amino acids: CASGSGRTGNEQFF. As DNA, the CDR3 is TGTGCCAGCGGCTCCGGGCGTACCGGAAATGAGCAGTTCTTC.

The chain uses TRBV6-5 and TRBJ2-2; D perhaps matches TRBD2 (6 bases). The V end lost 8 bases, the J end lost 6 bases, and 16 bases lay between the germline ends. CDR3 size: 14 residues. Germline CDR1 reads MNHEY; CDR2 reads SVGAGI. CDR3 bases: TGTGCCAGCGCCGGGAGAGTGGAACCCGGGGAGCTGTTTTTT. It yields the protein CASAGRVEPGELFF.